Reported below is one T cell receptor beta chain. Its antigen is currently unknown. The CDR3 spans 14 residues. CDR1 and CDR2 (germline): MNHNY, SVGAGI (reference sequence). Trimming took 7 bases from V and 3 from J, leaving 16 bases between them. This entry belongs to a study of graft-versus-host responses after intestinal transplantation. Findings and limits, study-wide: Peak levels of circulating GvH clones tracked with early post-transplant HvG declines.

Sequencing used immunoSEQ multiplex PCR; TCRdb keeps in-frame clones, though not all of them. The table includes 84,000 or so clones, around 83% detected once. The sequence was collected from a human donor who received an intestinal transplant. The V call is TRBV6-6, the J call TRBJ2-7, with D possibly TRBD2 on 5 matching bases. Specimen: unstimulated CD4+ T cells sorted from spleen or lymph node cells, collected before intestinal transplant. The CDR3 reads CASTVGGGSYEQYF. CDR3 nucleotides: TGTGCCAGCACTGTAGGTGGTGGGAGCTACGAGCAGTACTTC.